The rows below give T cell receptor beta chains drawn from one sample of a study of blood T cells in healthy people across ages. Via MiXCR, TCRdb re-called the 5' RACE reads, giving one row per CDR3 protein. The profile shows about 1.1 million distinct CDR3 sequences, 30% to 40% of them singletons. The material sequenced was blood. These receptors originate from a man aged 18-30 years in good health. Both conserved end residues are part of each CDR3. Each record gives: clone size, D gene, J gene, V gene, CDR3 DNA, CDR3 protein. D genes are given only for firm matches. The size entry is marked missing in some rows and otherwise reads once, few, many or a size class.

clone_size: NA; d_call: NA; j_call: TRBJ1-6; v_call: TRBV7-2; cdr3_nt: TGTGCCAGCAGCCTTGGACAGTTTAATTCACCCCTCCACTTT; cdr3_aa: CASSLGQFNSPLHF
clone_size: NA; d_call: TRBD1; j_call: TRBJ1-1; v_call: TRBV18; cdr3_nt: TGTGCCAGCTCACCGAAGGGACAGATGAACACTGAAGCTTTCTTT; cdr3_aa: CASSPKGQMNTEAFF
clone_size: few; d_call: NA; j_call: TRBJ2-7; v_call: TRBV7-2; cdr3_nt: TGTGCCAGCAGCTTAGCGGGGCAGATTACCTACGAGCAGTACTTC; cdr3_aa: CASSLAGQITYEQYF
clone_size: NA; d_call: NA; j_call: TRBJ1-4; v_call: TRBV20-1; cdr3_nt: TGCAGTGCGCAGGTCGGGCAGGGGAATGAAAAACTGTTTTTT; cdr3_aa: CSAQVGQGNEKLFF
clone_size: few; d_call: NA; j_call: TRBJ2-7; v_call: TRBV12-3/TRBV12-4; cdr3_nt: TGTGCCAGCAGTTTCGAGGGTTCTCGGTACGAGCAGTACTTC; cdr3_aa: CASSFEGSRYEQYF
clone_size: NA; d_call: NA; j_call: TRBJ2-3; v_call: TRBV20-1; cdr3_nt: TGCAGTGCTAGAGATCGGGCAGCCTTCACAGATACGCAGTATTTT; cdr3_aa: CSARDRAAFTDTQYF
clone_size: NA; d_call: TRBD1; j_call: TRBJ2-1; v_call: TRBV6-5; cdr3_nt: TGTGCCAGCAGTAGGACAGGTTATGAGCAGTTCTTC; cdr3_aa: CASSRTGYEQFF
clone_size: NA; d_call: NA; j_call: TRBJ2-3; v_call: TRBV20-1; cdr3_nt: TGCAGTGCTAGTTCAGGGACGTCCCTAGATACGCAGTATTTT; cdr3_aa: CSASSGTSLDTQYF
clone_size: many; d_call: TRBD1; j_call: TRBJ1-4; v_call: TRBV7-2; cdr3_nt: TGTGCCAGCAGCTTAGCAGGGACAGGGGGTGAAAAACTGTTTTTT; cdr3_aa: CASSLAGTGGEKLFF
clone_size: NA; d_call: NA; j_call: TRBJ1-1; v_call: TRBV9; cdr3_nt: TGTGCCAGCAGCGTGGCGACTGACAGCACTGAAGCTTTCTTT; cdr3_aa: CASSVATDSTEAFF
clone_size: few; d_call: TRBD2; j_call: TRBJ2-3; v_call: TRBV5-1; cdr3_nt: TGCGCCAGCAGCCGGACTAGCGGGGGGCATCCTTCTAGCACAGATACGCAGTATTTT; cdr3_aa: CASSRTSGGHPSSTDTQYF
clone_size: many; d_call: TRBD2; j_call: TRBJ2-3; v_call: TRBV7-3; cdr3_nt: TGTGCCAGCAGCTTAACTAGCGGGGGGGCATCAGATACGCAGTATTTT; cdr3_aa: CASSLTSGGASDTQYF
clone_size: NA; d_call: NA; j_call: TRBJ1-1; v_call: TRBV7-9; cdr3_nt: TGTGCCAGCAGCTTGGCGGTACCCATGAACACTGAAGCTTTCTTT; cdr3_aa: CASSLAVPMNTEAFF
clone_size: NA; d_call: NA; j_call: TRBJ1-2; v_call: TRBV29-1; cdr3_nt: TGCAGCGTTGATGGGGCGGTGGGCCATGCCTACACCTTC; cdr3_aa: CSVDGAVGHAYTF
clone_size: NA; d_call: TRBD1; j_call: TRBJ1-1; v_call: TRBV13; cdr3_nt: TGTGCCAGCAGCTTATGGCAGGGGGGCACTGAAGCTTTCTTT; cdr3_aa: CASSLWQGGTEAFF
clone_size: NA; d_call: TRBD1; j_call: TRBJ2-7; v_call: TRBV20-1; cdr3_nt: TGCAGTGGCCAGGGGGCGTACCAAGGTTACAATGAGCAGTACTTC; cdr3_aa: CSGQGAYQGYNEQYF
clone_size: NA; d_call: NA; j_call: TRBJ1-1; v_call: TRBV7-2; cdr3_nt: TGTGCCAGCAGCTTAGAATCCCAGGGGCTGAACACTGAAGCTTTCTTT; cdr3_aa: CASSLESQGLNTEAFF
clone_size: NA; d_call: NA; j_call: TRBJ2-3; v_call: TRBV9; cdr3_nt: TGTGCCAGCAGCGGGTCAGTTCGCACAGATACGCAGTATTTT; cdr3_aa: CASSGSVRTDTQYF
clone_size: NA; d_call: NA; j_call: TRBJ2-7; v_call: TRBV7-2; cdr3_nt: TGTGCCAGCAGCTCCGTTGACGGGCTCTCCTACGAGCAGTACTTC; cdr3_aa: CASSSVDGLSYEQYF
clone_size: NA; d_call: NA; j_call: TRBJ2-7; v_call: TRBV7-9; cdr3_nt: TGTGCCAGCAGCTTAGGTGGCAGGTTCTCCTACGAGCAGTACTTC; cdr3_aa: CASSLGGRFSYEQYF
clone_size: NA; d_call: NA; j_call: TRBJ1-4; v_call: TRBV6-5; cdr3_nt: TGTGCCAGCAGTTACGCCTGGGAAGGGGAAAAACTGTTTTTT; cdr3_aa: CASSYAWEGEKLFF
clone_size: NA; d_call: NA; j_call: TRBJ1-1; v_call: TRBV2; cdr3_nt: TGTGCCAGCAGTGAAGCTTCACGGAGGGGGACTGAAGCTTTCTTT; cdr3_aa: CASSEASRRGTEAFF
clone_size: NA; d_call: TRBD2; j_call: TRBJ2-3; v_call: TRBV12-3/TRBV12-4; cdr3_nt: TGTGCCAGCAGTCCCCTCCCCGGGAGGGCGGGGGGTCAAGATACGCAGTATTTT; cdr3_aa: CASSPLPGRAGGQDTQYF
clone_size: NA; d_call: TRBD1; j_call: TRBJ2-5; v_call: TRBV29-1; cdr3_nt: TGCAGCGTTGAGGGAGAGCCGGGACAGCAAGAGACCCAGTACTTC; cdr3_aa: CSVEGEPGQQETQYF